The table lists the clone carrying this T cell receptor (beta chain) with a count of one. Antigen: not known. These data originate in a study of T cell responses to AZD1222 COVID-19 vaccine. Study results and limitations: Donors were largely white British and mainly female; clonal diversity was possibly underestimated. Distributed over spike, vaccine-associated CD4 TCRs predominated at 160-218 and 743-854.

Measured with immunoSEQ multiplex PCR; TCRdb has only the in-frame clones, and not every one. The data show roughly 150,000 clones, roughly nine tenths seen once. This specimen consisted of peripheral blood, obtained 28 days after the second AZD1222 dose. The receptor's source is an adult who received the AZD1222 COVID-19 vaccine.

This chain's CDR3 is CASSLVLSGRLSNQPQHF. The DNA of the CDR3 is TGTGCCAGCAGCTTAGTTCTATCGGGCAGGCTAAGCAATCAGCCCCAGCATTTT. This sequence joins TRBV7-9 and TRBJ1-5; no reliable D call. The V end lost 1 base, the J end lost 1 base, and 17 bases lay between the germline ends. Per the germline V gene, CDR1 is SEHNR and CDR2 is FQNEAQ (reference sequence). The CDR3 is 18 residues long. The full variable domain, with the rest looked up from reference TRBV7-9 and TRBJ1-5, is DTGVSQNPRHKITKRGQNVTFRCDPISEHNRLYWYRQTLGQGPEFLTYFQNEAQLEKSRLLSDRFSAERPKGSFSTLEIQRTEQGDSAMYLCASSLVLSGRLSNQPQHFGDGTRLSIL.